This T cell receptor (beta chain) was obtained from a study of molecular identifiers for immune sequencing clone quantification (dated by TCRdb to the late 2010s). Background on the whole study: For a replicate experiment, the RNA from either approximately 20,000 or 100,000 naive CD8 T cells was divided into five aliquots, and four of those aliquots went on to sequencing. This methods study benchmarked molecular-identifier clustering-based TCR repertoire sequencing (MIDCIRS) and TCR RNA copy counting, using CD8 T cells to do so. Broader findings and caveats from the paper: Modeling indicated roughly 3.3 TCR RNA copies recovered per cell, compared with about 10 by digital PCR, which implies a capture efficiency of 25% to 35%. When barcode sub-clustering was omitted, TCR diversity was inflated by chimeric consensus sequences, with chimeras reaching as high as 47%. Even against a background of some 920,000 naive CD8 T cells, spiked-in Jurkat TCR RNA amounting to a single cell's worth was reported to be detectable. The naive libraries included spiked-in Jurkat TCR RNA (roughly 11 copies' worth), and this RNA is not part of the donor repertoire. Highly expanded clone sizes could be underestimated if identical TCR molecules share a barcode. In CMV-specific effector cells, clones with more than 20 RNA copies contained over 99% of molecules, whereas in naive cells such clones contained under 1% of molecules.

On this clonotype itself: It has no known antigen specificity. Given a much more abundant clone one base away, this may be a read error.

Libraries of naive CD8 T cells were built from anywhere between about 17,000 and 1,000,000 sorted cells, with 10%, 30% or 50% of the purified RNA used. Naive CD8 T cells, defined as CD8+CD4-CCR7+CD45RA+, were FACS-sorted into RLT Plus buffer on a BD FACSAria II. To test detection sensitivity, Jurkat RNA equivalent to ten TCR copies was spiked into samples of about 19,000-1,000,000 naive CD8 T cells. Enrichment of CD8 T cells was done with RosetteSep CD8+ T Cell Enrichment Cocktail plus Ficoll-Paque, and ACK red cell lysis came afterward. Libraries were constructed by PCR. The sequencing machine was an Illumina HiSeq 4000. Bulk TCR libraries were prepared as previously described, using TCR primers listed in Table S5. Total RNA was purified with the Qiagen AllPrep DNA/RNA kit. Before analysis, reads from multiple sequencing runs of the same library were pooled. The study's processing was this. Reads were retained only if their TCR constant sequence matched exactly, and those retained reads were trimmed to 150 nt and grouped according to their 12-nt molecular barcodes. Within each barcode group, reads were sub-clustered at a 15% Levenshtein threshold, and quality-weighted consensus sequences were built per RNA molecule. Non-functional sequences were excluded, and lower-count sequences lying one edit away from another sequence were also excluded. On the basis of fitting two negative binomial distributions, barcode sub-clusters with fewer than 20% of the maximum read count were discarded. The public reads were run again by TCRdb, first through fastp at Q25 and then through MiXCR, and only productive beta chains were kept. Here each entry gathers all rows of one CDR3 protein and keeps the most common genes and DNA. TCRdb's processing, not the study's, gives the V and J calls here. In all, the sample holds roughly 320,000 distinct CDR3 sequences, and about a fifth of those were seen once. Together, the top ten hold approximately 0.84% of the sample.

V and J lose 6 bases and 3 bases, and a span of 9 bases separates them. The CDR3, cysteine through phenylalanine, is 12 amino acids long. CDR3 DNA is the only sequence kept; it has 36 bases, read in frame from the first base. CDR1 is given as MDHEN and CDR2 as SYDVKM, both from the germline V gene. The sequence links TRBV28 to TRBJ2-7, with no D gene named confidently. What was sequenced was naive CD8+ T cells from blood, with Jurkat cell RNA spiked in. Interpreted using the paper, the cell subset or site label stands for: FACS-sorted CD8+CD4-CCR7+CD45RA+ naive T cells. This TCR derives from a human donor in good health. Some libraries in this study had Jurkat cell RNA spiked in. The nucleotide sequence is given as TGTGCCAGCAGCCACGCCTACTACGAGCAGTACTTC. Its coded protein is CASSHAYYEQYF.